These 10 T cell receptor beta chains were all obtained from the same sample, sequenced in a study of blood T cell repertoires in COVID-19. This table comes from immunoSEQ multiplex PCR, and its TCRdb copy is limited to in-frame clones, with some not included. The sample yields about 500,000 clones, roughly 91% seen once. Sequencing was done on a sample of peripheral blood. The receptors originated from a woman aged 50 to 65 with COVID-19, enrolled during active disease.

This chain connects TRBV30 to TRBJ1-2, with D unresolved. The CDR3 spans 14 residues. The V and J ends lost 2 bases and 4 bases respectively, with 14 bases between them. The germline gives CDR1 GTSNPN, CDR2 SVGIG (reference sequence). Here the CDR3 DNA reads TGTGCCTGGAGTTCGATCTCAGATCGCTATGGCTACACCTTC. Its translation: CAWSSISDRYGYTF. The variable domain in full, completed from reference TRBV30 and TRBJ1-2, reads SQTIHQWPATLVQPVGSPLSLECTVEGTSNPNLYWYRQAAGRGLQLLFYSVGIGQISSEVPQNLSASRPQDRQFILSSKKLLLSDSGFYLCAWSSISDRYGYTFGSGTRLTVV.

This chain's CDR3 is CASSEGTSGYEQYF. The CDR3 nucleotides read TGCGCCAGCAGTGAGGGGACTAGCGGCTACGAGCAGTACTTC. The chain has TRBV10-2 and TRBJ2-7; 11 nucleotides line up with TRBD2. Germline CDR1 WSHSY, CDR2 SAAADI. Trimming cost V 2 bases and J 3 bases; bases outside gene matches: 0. The CDR3 spans 14 residues.

This clone was detected only once. The chain carries TRBV6-5 and TRBJ1-3, with 7 bases fitting TRBD1. V was clipped by 6 bases and J by 0 bases; unmatched bases: 5. Germline V CDR1 and CDR2: MNHEY, SVGAGI. The CDR3 runs 15 residues. The CDR3 nucleotides are TGTGCCAGCAGCCGGGACAGAAGCTCTGGAAACACCATATATTTT. Translation: CASSRDRSSGNTIYF.

V is TRBV30 and J is TRBJ2-1; D may be TRBD1 (6 bases). This CDR3 contains 13 residues. Germline V lookup: CDR1 GTSNPN, CDR2 SVGIG (reference sequence). V was shortened by 3 bases and J by 3 bases, with 9 bases between the two germline ends. The CDR3 region has the DNA TGTGCCTGGAGAGAGGACAGCTACAATGAGCAGTTCTTC. This encodes CAWREDSYNEQFF.

The genes are TRBV18 and TRBJ2-1; a possible D gene is TRBD2 (5 bases). Trimming stripped 6 bases from V and 2 bases from J, with 14 bases between. The germline CDR1 and CDR2 sequences are KGHSH and LQKENI. This CDR3 is 15 amino acids long. CDR3 sequence reads: CASSLGGGPYNEQFF. The CDR3 region has the DNA TGTGCCAGCTCTCTAGGAGGCGGCCCCTACAATGAGCAGTTCTTC.

The V and J genes are TRBV18 and TRBJ1-6, with D unclear. The CDR3 is made up of 15 amino acids. CDR1 and CDR2 (germline): KGHSH, LQKENI. V was cut by 1 base and J by 7 bases, with 11 bases left in between. The CDR3 nucleotides are TGTGCCAGCTCACCACATCCGGGCGGGAATTCACCCCTCCACTTT. It encodes CASSPHPGGNSPLHF.

The J gene is TRBJ1-2, the V gene TRBV6-5; possibly TRBD1 for D (6 bases). CDR3 length equals 12 residues. The V end was cut by 6 bases, the J end by 6 bases, with 11 bases between. CDR1 is MNHEY and CDR2 is SVGAGI in the germline V gene. CDR3 in amino acids: CASRSGDNGYTF. The DNA for the CDR3 is TGTGCCAGCAGAAGTGGGGACAATGGCTACACCTTC.

This chain links TRBV4-2 with TRBJ1-1; a weak D match, TRBD1 (6 bases). V lost 4 bases, J lost 6 bases, and 21 bases lay in between. The germline V gene has CDR1 LGHNA and CDR2 YNFKEQ. There are 16 residues in the CDR3. In DNA form, the CDR3 reads TGTGCCAGCAGCCCCGAGCTTACAGGGATTGTGGCTGAAGCTTTCTTT. Protein: CASSPELTGIVAEAFF.

This chain's CDR3 is CASSRGGGVNTEAFF. In nucleotides, the CDR3 is TGTGCCAGCAGCCGGGGAGGGGGAGTGAACACTGAAGCTTTCTTT. The V and J genes are TRBV28 and TRBJ1-1, with D possibly being TRBD1 (6 bases). Looked up from germline, CDR1 is MDHEN and CDR2 is SYDVKM. The CDR3 runs 15 residues. Trimming shortened V by 6 bases and J by 0 bases, and 14 bases separated the two germline ends.

J is TRBJ1-2 and V is TRBV4-2; no clear D. V was pared by 0 bases and J by 0 bases, with 8 bases between. This CDR3 is 15 amino acids long. The germline V gene encodes CDR1 LGHNA and CDR2 YNFKEQ. CDR3 amino acids: CASSQDPSPNYGYTF. In nucleotides, the CDR3 is TGTGCCAGCAGCCAAGATCCCTCCCCTAACTATGGCTACACCTTC.